Following are 9 T cell receptor beta chains from one sample sequenced in a study of vaccination and CD4 T cells after COVID-19. Cultured CD4+ T cell DNA underwent sequencing with the Oncomine TCR Beta short-read assay. TCRdb reanalysed the PCR reads using MiXCR and keeps one entry per CDR3 protein. The repertoire includes 15,000 to 20,000 distinct CDR3 sequences, 45% to 50% of them detected once, and 10% to 15% sits in the top ten. Treatment indicated: roughly 11-day PBMC culture with coronavirus spike peptide pools or control peptides (ViraFEST assay). These TCRs' antigens remain unknown. Material for sequencing was CD4+ T cells from blood, cultured in vitro. The receptors shown here come from a human donor who had recovered from COVID-19.

This chain links TRBV2 with TRBJ1-1; 10 bases line up with TRBD1. Germline values: CDR1 SNHLY, CDR2 FYNNEI. V gave up 8 bases and J gave up 8 bases; unmatched junction bases: 11. This CDR3 region has 14 residues. The CDR3 sequence: CASLTGTGEREAFF. CDR3 DNA: TGTGCCAGCCTCACCGGGACAGGGGAAAGAGAAGCTTTCTTT.

This clonotype was recorded a few times. The chain has TRBV27 and TRBJ1-5, with 9 positions matching TRBD1. J was trimmed by 0 bases and V by 6 bases; bases with no gene match: 6. CDR1 and CDR2 (germline): MNHEY, SMNVEV (reference sequence). The CDR3 length is 16 residues. CDR3 residues: CASRRTGVDSNQPQHF. In DNA, the CDR3 is TGTGCCAGCAGACGGACAGGGGTAGATAGCAATCAGCCCCAGCATTTT.

The CDR3 loop is CATSRDGYGDTQYF. The CDR3 DNA reads TGTGCCACCAGCAGGGATGGGTACGGAGATACGCAGTATTTT. The rearrangement uses TRBV15 and TRBJ2-3, with D unresolved. Germline CDR1 LNHNV, CDR2 YYDKDF (reference sequence). This CDR3 is 14 amino acids long. Trimming pared 3 bases from V and 5 bases from J, leaving 12 bases between.

This clonotype showed up just a few times. The chain uses TRBV25-1 and TRBJ2-2; D remains unclear. Trimming took off 5 bases at V and 4 bases at J, with 17 bases between the two ends. Germline CDR1 MGHDK, CDR2 SYGVNS. The CDR3 runs to 16 residues. CDR3 sequence reads: CASSSTTPAATGELFF. CDR3 in DNA: TGTGCCAGCAGTTCAACGACTCCCGCCGCCACCGGGGAGCTGTTTTTT.

The V call is TRBV6-5, the J call TRBJ1-2; 7 bases fit TRBD1. The CDR3 covers 13 residues. With V trimmed by 4 bases and J by 2 bases, 1 base remained unmatched. Germline V CDR1 and CDR2: MNHEY, SVGAGI. The CDR3 reads CASSSDRNYGYTF. The CDR3 DNA is TGTGCCAGCAGTTCGGACAGGAACTATGGCTACACCTTC.

The CDR3 protein is CSAREGTGLIEQYF. CDR3 DNA: TGCAGTGCTCGCGAGGGGACAGGGTTGATCGAGCAGTACTTC. The chain employs TRBV20-1 and TRBJ2-7; the match to TRBD1 covers 9 bases. The V gene's germline CDR1 is DFQATT and CDR2 SNEGSKA (reference sequence). With V trimmed by 5 bases and J by 6 bases, 11 bases remained unmatched. The CDR3 length is 14 residues.

The gene calls are TRBV7-6 and TRBJ2-2; D not certain. Germline V gene data show CDR1 as SGHVS and CDR2 as FNYEAQ. The CDR3 is made up of 13 amino acids. Trimming removed 2 bases at V and 5 bases at J, with 6 bases between. CDR3 DNA: TGTGCCAGCAGCTTAAAGGTTACCGGGGAGCTGTTTTTT. Translation: CASSLKVTGELFF.

This clonotype was found a few times. The rearrangement joins TRBV19 to TRBJ2-7, with D unresolved. V lost 2 bases to trimming and J lost 0 bases, with 5 bases between them. Germline V lookup: CDR1 LNHDA, CDR2 SQIVND (reference sequence). The CDR3 is 13 residues long. In DNA, the CDR3 is TGTGCCAGTAGTATACAGGCCTCCTACGAGCAGTACTTC. Protein: CASSIQASYEQYF.

This sequence joins TRBV5-6 and TRBJ1-2, with no clear D. Germline V gene data show CDR1 as SGHDT and CDR2 as YYEEEE. V was shortened by 0 bases and J by 7 bases, with 7 bases between the two germline ends. CDR3 size: 12 residues. CDR3 in DNA: TGTGCCAGCAGCTTGGTTTCGGGTGGCTACACCTTC. Protein product: CASSLVSGGYTF.